The sequence of this TCR beta chain was determined in a study of shared clonotypes between healthy human individuals. Positive CCR7 selection of CD45RO-negative cells yielded the naive CD8 cells, and terminally differentiated effector memory CD45RA+ cells were excluded. General observations from the study: A reduction in generation probabilities was seen for non-shared clonotypes relative to those shared by all four donors. Naive subsets usually exceeded memory subsets in estimated richness.

The assay was run at deep level. This table comes from immunoSEQ multiplex PCR, and its TCRdb copy is limited to in-frame clones, with some not included. The repertoire holds more than 2 million clones, with 85% to 95% as singletons. Turning to this clone: What it binds is unknown.

The germline V gene encodes CDR1 SGHTA and CDR2 FQGNSA. CDR3 length equals 14 residues. J lost 9 bases, V lost 3 bases, and 7 bases had no gene match. The TCR comes from a man aged 18 to 29 in good health. The material sequenced was naive CD8+ T cells sorted from blood. The rearrangement uses TRBV7-2 and TRBJ2-1; 8 bases line up with TRBD2. CDR3 nucleotide sequence: TGTGCCAGCAGCTTCACGGGGGGGCCGCGTGAGCAGTTCTTC. Translation gives CASSFTGGPREQFF. The full variable domain, in which reference TRBV7-2 and TRBJ2-1 provide the parts outside the CDR3, is GAGVSQSPSNKVTEKGKDVELRCDPISGHTALYWYRQSLGQGLEFLIYFQGNSAPDKSGLPSDRFSAERTGGSVSTLTIQRTQQEDSAVYLCASSFTGGPREQFFGPGTRLTVL.